This entry lists 19 T cell receptor beta chains sequenced from one sample in a study of sequential checkpoint blockade in melanoma. The method was immunoSEQ multiplex PCR; TCRdb's version includes in-frame clones alone and lacks a portion of them. This sample has 3,000 to 3,500 clones, with about 20% found just once. Indicated treatment: randomized to nivolumab then ipilimumab (arm A) or the reverse (arm B). The sequences come from tumor tissue (inferred from file names), collected from a patient given nivolumab and ipilimumab in sequence. These receptors all stem from a human donor with melanoma.

This clone was picked up many times. V is TRBV11-3 and J is TRBJ1-2; D is uncertain. V shed 3 bases and J shed 4 bases, with 12 bases lying between them. The CDR3 totals 14 residues. Per germline, CDR1 SGHNT and CDR2 YENEEA. The CDR3 nucleotides read TGTGCCAGCAGCTTGTTTTACGAGCGCTATGGCTACACCTTC. Translating gives CASSLFYERYGYTF.

This clone is labeled as medium-sized. The rearrangement links TRBV11-3 to TRBJ2-1, with 7 bases lining up with TRBD2. The CDR3 loop spans 15 amino acids. The germline V gene encodes CDR1 SGHNT and CDR2 YENEEA. Unmatched junction bases numbered 12, after V lost 6 bases and J lost 7 bases. The CDR3: CASSLTAGVGNEQFF. In nucleotides, the CDR3 is TGTGCCAGCAGTCTAACGGCGGGAGTTGGGAATGAGCAGTTCTTC.

This clone was recorded many times. The J gene is TRBJ1-1, the V gene TRBV11-3; the D is unclear. Germline V gene sequence: CDR1 SGHNT, CDR2 YENEEA. The CDR3 is made up of 15 amino acids. Trimming took 4 bases from V and 0 from J, leaving 12 bases between them. The DNA of the CDR3 is TGTGCCAGCAGCTCCCCCTTAAGGGTGAACACTGAAGCTTTCTTT. Translating it yields CASSSPLRVNTEAFF.

This clone was seen a handful of times. The chain is built from TRBV9 and TRBJ2-2, with D perhaps matching TRBD1 (6 bases). The CDR3 is 14 amino acids. Trimming cost V 1 base and J 3 bases, with 7 bases left between them. Per the germline V gene, CDR1 is SGDLS and CDR2 is YYNGEE. This chain's CDR3 is CASSVQGYTGELFF. The CDR3 DNA is TGTGCCAGCAGCGTACAGGGGTACACCGGGGAGCTGTTTTTT.

The CDR3 sequence: CASSPEAINEQFF. CDR3 sequence (DNA): TGTGCCAGCAGCCCCGAGGCTATCAATGAGCAGTTCTTC. The rearrangement joins TRBV6-8 to TRBJ2-1; D not certain. Germline-derived CDR1 and CDR2 are MNHGY and SAAAGT. Trimming cost V 6 bases and J 6 bases, with 12 bases left between them. The CDR3 spans 13 residues.

The gene calls are TRBV11-3 and TRBJ2-3; TRBD2 agrees at 7 bases. Looked up from germline, CDR1 is SGHNT and CDR2 is YENEEA. V shed 5 bases, J shed 2 bases, and the junction held 4 bases outside the gene matches. The CDR3 is made up of 14 amino acids. The CDR3 sequence: CASSLTSDTDTQYF. The CDR3 nucleotides read TGTGCCAGCAGCCTTACTAGCGACACAGATACGCAGTATTTT.

In its sample, this clone was seen many times. The chain recombines TRBV11-3 with TRBJ2-7; 12 positions match TRBD2. The trim removed 5 bases at V and 4 bases at J, leaving 9 bases unmatched. This CDR3 contains 16 residues. Germline assignment: CDR1 SGHNT and CDR2 YENEEA. CDR3 protein: CASSPWTSGMDYEQYF. The DNA of the CDR3 is TGTGCCAGCAGCCCGTGGACTAGCGGGATGGATTACGAGCAGTACTTC.

This chain connects TRBV4-1 to TRBJ2-4; 8 positions match TRBD1. CDR1 and CDR2 from the germline V gene are MGHRA and YSYEKL. The CDR3 length is 17 residues. V shed 1 base and J 1 base; nucleotides not matched to a gene: 6. CDR3 sequence: CASSQVLGQAAKNIQYF. For the CDR3, the DNA is TGCGCCAGCAGCCAAGTCCTGGGACAGGCGGCCAAAAACATTCAGTACTTC.

This clone has just a few counts. This chain connects TRBV11-3 to TRBJ1-2; 9 bases line up with TRBD1. The V gene's germline CDR1 is SGHNT and CDR2 YENEEA. The CDR3 runs to 15 residues. V lost 2 bases to trimming and J lost 5 bases; unmatched junction nucleotides: 6. The DNA for the CDR3 is TGTGCCAGCAGCTTAACTGGGACAGGGACTTATGGCTACACCTTC. Translated, it gives CASSLTGTGTYGYTF.

J is TRBJ2-1 and V is TRBV11-3; D could derive from TRBD1 or TRBD2 (6 bases each). This CDR3 is built from 15 residues. Germline V lookup: CDR1 SGHNT, CDR2 YENEEA. Deletions cut 4 bases from V and 4 bases from J, with 14 bases between. The CDR3 DNA reads TGTGCCAGCAGCTCTTTTAGGGGGGAGTACAATGAGCAGTTCTTC. This translates into CASSSFRGEYNEQFF.

In this sample, this clone turned up many times. The chain combines TRBV6-8 with TRBJ2-1, with 8 positions matching TRBD2. After removal of 10 bases from V and 7 bases from J, the junction contained 9 bases not matched to a gene. The CDR3 is made up of 13 amino acids. The V gene's germline CDR1 is MNHGY and CDR2 SAAAGT. The CDR3 DNA reads TGTGCCACCGCCGGGACTAGTTGGAATGAGCAGTTCTTC. The encoded protein is CATAGTSWNEQFF.

This chain links TRBV6-8 with TRBJ1-4; no clear D gene. Germline V CDR1 and CDR2: MNHGY, SAAAGT. Deletions cut 0 bases from V and 8 bases from J, with 13 bases between. The CDR3 consists of 15 residues. The CDR3 protein is CASSYSERVKEKLFF. The CDR3 nucleotides read TGTGCCAGCAGTTACTCGGAGAGGGTTAAGGAAAAACTGTTTTTT.

DNA of the CDR3: TGTGCCAGCTCAAAACGGACGAACACTGAAGCTTTCTTT. Translated: CASSKRTNTEAFF. The V and J genes are TRBV18 and TRBJ1-1; unclear D gene. CDR3 length: 13 amino acids. Germline lookup yields CDR1 KGHSH and CDR2 LQKENI. V was pared by 5 bases and J by 1 base, with 8 bases between.

The rearrangement uses TRBV28 and TRBJ2-2; D gene unclear. This CDR3 is 14 amino acids long. V lost 3 bases and J 7 bases, leaving 12 bases between the germline ends. Germline CDR1 reads MDHEN; CDR2 reads SYDVKM. For the CDR3, the DNA is TGTGCCAGCAGTTTCCGACCTATCGGCGGGGAGCTGTTTTTT. Amino acid sequence: CASSFRPIGGELFF.

Many counts were recorded for this clone. The V and J genes are TRBV11-3 and TRBJ1-5, with D possibly matching TRBD1 (5 bases). The germline V and J ends were trimmed by 1 base and 5 bases, with 12 bases remaining between them. Per the germline V gene, CDR1 is SGHNT and CDR2 is YENEEA. The CDR3 loop spans 15 amino acids. DNA of the CDR3: TGTGCCAGCAGCTTAGTTGGAGGGGCGGATCAGCCCCAGCATTTT. This codes for CASSLVGGADQPQHF. Drawing the rest from reference TRBV11-3 and TRBJ1-5, the complete variable domain is EAGVVQSPRYKIIEKKQPVAFWCNPISGHNTLYWYLQNLGQGPELLIRYENEEAVDDSQLPKDRFSAERLKGVDSTLKIQPAELGDSAVYLCASSLVGGADQPQHFGDGTRLSIL.

This clone appeared many times. V and J are TRBV11-3 and TRBJ2-3; 8 bases fit TRBD2. CDR3 size: 16 residues. Germline loops: CDR1 SGHNT, CDR2 YENEEA. V was pared by 6 bases and J by 0 bases, with 8 bases of the junction left unmatched. The CDR3 loop reads CASSSPLAVSTDTQYF. In DNA, the CDR3 is TGTGCCAGCAGTTCTCCACTAGCGGTCAGCACAGATACGCAGTATTTT.

This clone counts as medium-sized. The V call is TRBV5-1, the J call TRBJ2-1; 8 positions agree with TRBD2. V was pared by 2 bases and J by 0 bases, with 7 bases of the junction left unmatched. In germline, CDR1 is SGHRS, CDR2 YFSETQ. The CDR3 sequence is 17 residues long. The CDR3: CASSLIVSGSSYNEQFF. The DNA of the CDR3 is TGCGCCAGCAGCTTAATAGTCAGCGGGAGCTCCTACAATGAGCAGTTCTTC.

The V call is TRBV4-1, the J call TRBJ1-2, with D perhaps matching TRBD1 (5 bases). CDR3 length equals 14 residues. V shed 1 base and J shed 4 bases, with 10 bases lying between them. CDR1 MGHRA and CDR2 YSYEKL come from the germline V gene. The DNA of the CDR3 is TGCGCCAGCAGCCAAGGGGGCAGCCTCTATGGCTACACCTTC. Translated, it gives CASSQGGSLYGYTF.

This clone was picked up a small number of times. The chain uses TRBV28 and TRBJ2-1, with 9 nucleotides matching TRBD1. CDR3 length equals 16 residues. The germline V gene has CDR1 MDHEN and CDR2 SYDVKM. V lost 6 bases to trimming and J lost 2 bases; unmatched junction nucleotides: 8. For the CDR3, the DNA is TGTGCCAGCAGCCAACCGGGACAGGGCACCTACAATGAGCAGTTCTTC. It codes for CASSQPGQGTYNEQFF.